The rows below give T cell receptor beta chains drawn from one sample of a study of cytomegalovirus exposure and HLA in healthy donors. Measured with immunoSEQ multiplex PCR; TCRdb has only the in-frame clones, and not every one. The sample has under 200,000 clones; 80% to 85% are singletons. The sequenced sample was PBMCs. These receptor sequences come from a man in his late teens or twenties in good health and CMV-seronegative. The CDR3 runs from the conserved cysteine through the conserved F or W. The order of the fields is clone size, V gene, D gene, J gene, CDR3 protein, CDR3 DNA. The D gene is left open where the match is weak. Only some rows state a clone size, as once, few, many or a class for expanded clones.

clone size: -; V gene: TRBV7-3; D gene: -; J gene: TRBJ2-7; CDR3 protein: CASSSGSPSYEQYF; CDR3 DNA: TGTGCCAGCAGCTCCGGGTCGCCGTCCTACGAGCAGTACTTC
clone size: -; V gene: TRBV4-1; D gene: TRBD1; J gene: TRBJ1-4; CDR3 protein: CASSQAGTGGKNEKLFF; CDR3 DNA: TGCGCCAGCAGCCAAGCCGGGACAGGGGGAAAAAATGAAAAACTGTTTTTT
clone size: -; V gene: TRBV6-5; D gene: -; J gene: TRBJ1-1; CDR3 protein: CASSYSAATMNTEAFF; CDR3 DNA: TGTGCCAGCAGTTACTCGGCAGCGACCATGAACACTGAAGCTTTCTTT
clone size: -; V gene: TRBV6-6; D gene: -; J gene: TRBJ2-2; CDR3 protein: CASSGSLRELFF; CDR3 DNA: TGTGCCAGCAGTGGCTCCCTTCGGGAGCTGTTTTTT
clone size: once; V gene: TRBV6-5; D gene: -; J gene: TRBJ2-5; CDR3 protein: CASGGSGTQYF; CDR3 DNA: TGTGCCAGCGGGGGCTCGGGGACCCAGTACTTC
clone size: -; V gene: TRBV11-2; D gene: TRBD1; J gene: TRBJ2-7; CDR3 protein: CASSSQGAKNEQYF; CDR3 DNA: TGTGCCAGCAGCTCCCAGGGGGCCAAGAACGAGCAGTACTTC
clone size: once; V gene: TRBV19; D gene: -; J gene: TRBJ2-1; CDR3 protein: CASSLTGGGINEQFF; CDR3 DNA: TGTGCCAGTAGTCTTACAGGGGGGGGTATAAATGAGCAGTTCTTC
clone size: -; V gene: TRBV7-9; D gene: TRBD1; J gene: TRBJ2-7; CDR3 protein: CASSKQGNEQYF; CDR3 DNA: TGTGCCAGCAGCAAACAGGGGAACGAGCAGTACTTC
clone size: -; V gene: TRBV28; D gene: TRBD1; J gene: TRBJ2-7; CDR3 protein: CASSHRQGRTYEQYF; CDR3 DNA: TGTGCCAGCAGTCACAGACAGGGGAGAACCTACGAGCAGTACTTC
clone size: -; V gene: TRBV7-3; D gene: TRBD1; J gene: TRBJ2-7; CDR3 protein: CASSLDRGEQYF; CDR3 DNA: TGTGCCAGCAGCTTGGACAGGGGGGAGCAGTACTTC
clone size: -; V gene: TRBV28; D gene: -; J gene: TRBJ2-7; CDR3 protein: CASSLDGRGQGEQYF; CDR3 DNA: TGTGCCAGCAGTTTAGACGGCCGGGGTCAAGGCGAGCAGTACTTC
clone size: once; V gene: TRBV9; D gene: -; J gene: TRBJ2-2; CDR3 protein: CASSVQGRTGELFF; CDR3 DNA: TGTGCCAGCAGCGTTCAGGGGAGAACCGGGGAGCTGTTTTTT
clone size: once; V gene: TRBV29-1; D gene: -; J gene: TRBJ2-7; CDR3 protein: CSVSTPSPTTYEQYF; CDR3 DNA: TGCAGCGTGTCGACTCCCTCTCCAACCACCTACGAGCAGTACTTC
clone size: -; V gene: TRBV2; D gene: -; J gene: TRBJ1-1; CDR3 protein: CASKATGMNTEAFF; CDR3 DNA: TGTGCCAGCAAGGCGACAGGCATGAACACTGAAGCTTTCTTT
clone size: -; V gene: TRBV18; D gene: -; J gene: TRBJ1-1; CDR3 protein: CASSPDLRTEAFF; CDR3 DNA: TGTGCCAGCTCCCCCGATTTGAGGACTGAAGCTTTCTTT
clone size: -; V gene: TRBV7-2; D gene: TRBD1; J gene: TRBJ1-5; CDR3 protein: CASSSTGQVNQPQHF; CDR3 DNA: TGTGCCAGCAGCTCCACGGGACAGGTGAATCAGCCCCAGCATTTT
clone size: once; V gene: TRBV18; D gene: TRBD1; J gene: TRBJ1-1; CDR3 protein: CASSPTSGQVMNTEAFF; CDR3 DNA: TGTGCCAGCTCACCAACCTCGGGACAGGTTATGAACACTGAAGCTTTCTTT
clone size: few; V gene: TRBV9; D gene: TRBD1; J gene: TRBJ1-6; CDR3 protein: CASSATGGRNSPLHF; CDR3 DNA: TGTGCCAGCAGCGCTACAGGGGGCAGGAATTCACCCCTCCACTTT
clone size: -; V gene: TRBV6-5; D gene: TRBD1; J gene: TRBJ1-2; CDR3 protein: CASSGQGLYGYTF; CDR3 DNA: TGTGCCAGCAGCGGACAGGGTCTCTATGGCTACACCTTC
clone size: -; V gene: TRBV28; D gene: -; J gene: TRBJ1-4; CDR3 protein: CASSSGAHYEKLFF; CDR3 DNA: TGTGCCAGCAGTTCAGGGGCCCATTATGAAAAACTGTTTTTT
clone size: -; V gene: TRBV18; D gene: -; J gene: TRBJ2-7; CDR3 protein: CASSPAQPYEQYF; CDR3 DNA: TGTGCCAGCTCACCTGCACAGCCTTACGAGCAGTACTTC
clone size: -; V gene: TRBV2; D gene: -; J gene: TRBJ1-4; CDR3 protein: CASSDGGYTSTNEKLFF; CDR3 DNA: TGTGCCAGCAGTGACGGGGGATACACATCAACTAATGAAAAACTGTTTTTT
clone size: -; V gene: TRBV28; D gene: TRBD1; J gene: TRBJ2-5; CDR3 protein: CASSLRGHQETQYF; CDR3 DNA: TGTGCCAGCAGTTTGAGGGGGCACCAAGAGACCCAGTACTTC
clone size: once; V gene: TRBV4-3; D gene: -; J gene: TRBJ2-7; CDR3 protein: CASSRGRGGSYEQYF; CDR3 DNA: TGCGCCAGCAGTCGAGGTAGGGGAGGCTCCTACGAGCAGTACTTC
clone size: -; V gene: TRBV6-6; D gene: -; J gene: TRBJ2-1; CDR3 protein: CASSTDRLFYNEQFF; CDR3 DNA: TGTGCCAGCAGTACCGACAGGCTCTTCTACAATGAGCAGTTCTTC
clone size: -; V gene: TRBV5-6; D gene: -; J gene: TRBJ2-2; CDR3 protein: CASSLEQSIGGELFF; CDR3 DNA: TGTGCCAGCAGCTTAGAACAGTCGATAGGAGGGGAGCTGTTTTTT
clone size: -; V gene: TRBV6-1; D gene: -; J gene: TRBJ2-3; CDR3 protein: CASSELTSTDTQYF; CDR3 DNA: TGTGCCAGCAGTGAATTAACTTCCACAGATACGCAGTATTTT
clone size: few; V gene: TRBV2; D gene: -; J gene: TRBJ2-1; CDR3 protein: CASIRGGNEQFF; CDR3 DNA: TGTGCCAGTATACGAGGGGGCAATGAGCAGTTCTTC
clone size: -; V gene: TRBV19; D gene: -; J gene: TRBJ2-3; CDR3 protein: CASRKPPADTQYF; CDR3 DNA: TGTGCCAGTAGGAAGCCCCCGGCAGATACGCAGTATTTT
clone size: -; V gene: TRBV27; D gene: TRBD2; J gene: TRBJ2-1; CDR3 protein: CASSFSGASFF; CDR3 DNA: TGTGCCAGCAGTTTTAGCGGGGCCTCCTTCTTC
clone size: few; V gene: TRBV7-3; D gene: -; J gene: TRBJ2-6; CDR3 protein: CASRNGNSGANVLTF; CDR3 DNA: TGTGCCAGCAGGAACGGGAACTCTGGGGCCAACGTCCTGACTTTC
clone size: -; V gene: TRBV6-6; D gene: -; J gene: TRBJ1-6; CDR3 protein: CASNEQGTYNSPLHF; CDR3 DNA: TGTGCCAGCAACGAACAGGGAACCTATAATTCACCCCTCCACTTT
clone size: -; V gene: TRBV7-9; D gene: -; J gene: TRBJ1-4; CDR3 protein: CASSLEAGEKGEKLFF; CDR3 DNA: TGTGCCAGCAGCTTAGAGGCAGGGGAGAAGGGGGAAAAACTGTTTTTT
clone size: -; V gene: TRBV5-4; D gene: -; J gene: TRBJ2-5; CDR3 protein: CASSLEFSNGETQYF; CDR3 DNA: TGTGCCAGCAGCTTGGAGTTCAGCAACGGGGAGACCCAGTACTTC
clone size: -; V gene: TRBV7-9; D gene: TRBD1; J gene: TRBJ2-3; CDR3 protein: CASSFGSGTGIRDTQYF; CDR3 DNA: TGTGCCAGCAGCTTTGGTTCCGGGACAGGTATCCGAGATACGCAGTATTTT
clone size: -; V gene: TRBV2; D gene: TRBD1; J gene: TRBJ1-4; CDR3 protein: CASSPGQGDEKLFF; CDR3 DNA: TGTGCCAGCAGCCCGGGACAGGGGGACGAAAAACTGTTTTTT
clone size: -; V gene: TRBV28; D gene: TRBD1; J gene: TRBJ1-1; CDR3 protein: CASSLAGTGDTEAFF; CDR3 DNA: TGTGCCAGCAGTTTAGCCGGGACAGGGGACACTGAAGCTTTCTTT
clone size: -; V gene: TRBV5-4; D gene: -; J gene: TRBJ2-2; CDR3 protein: CASSSGGTGELFF; CDR3 DNA: TGTGCCAGCAGCTCCGGCGGAACCGGGGAGCTGTTTTTT
clone size: once; V gene: TRBV19; D gene: TRBD1; J gene: TRBJ1-1; CDR3 protein: CASSWDRGFEAFF; CDR3 DNA: TGTGCCAGTAGTTGGGACAGGGGATTTGAAGCTTTCTTT
clone size: once; V gene: TRBV5-4; D gene: TRBD2; J gene: TRBJ2-2; CDR3 protein: CASSPKAREGPGELFF; CDR3 DNA: TGTGCCAGCAGCCCGAAGGCCAGGGAGGGTCCCGGGGAGCTGTTTTTT
clone size: -; V gene: TRBV10-1; D gene: TRBD1; J gene: TRBJ1-1; CDR3 protein: CASSEMGQVNTEAFF; CDR3 DNA: TGCGCCAGCAGTGAGATGGGACAGGTGAACACTGAAGCTTTCTTT
clone size: once; V gene: TRBV7-3; D gene: -; J gene: TRBJ2-7; CDR3 protein: CASSLYGGKDYEQYF; CDR3 DNA: TGTGCCAGCAGCTTATATGGGGGGAAGGACTACGAGCAGTACTTC
clone size: -; V gene: TRBV6-6; D gene: TRBD1; J gene: TRBJ1-1; CDR3 protein: CAGAGQRNTEAFF; CDR3 DNA: TGTGCCGGCGCGGGACAGCGGAACACTGAAGCTTTCTTT
clone size: -; V gene: TRBV9; D gene: -; J gene: TRBJ2-2; CDR3 protein: CASSVTLAANTGELFF; CDR3 DNA: TGTGCCAGCAGCGTAACCCTAGCTGCCAACACCGGGGAGCTGTTTTTT
clone size: few; V gene: TRBV18; D gene: TRBD1; J gene: TRBJ1-2; CDR3 protein: CASSAGTDYGYTF; CDR3 DNA: TGTGCCAGCTCAGCCGGGACAGACTATGGCTACACCTTC
clone size: -; V gene: TRBV2; D gene: -; J gene: TRBJ2-7; CDR3 protein: CASALGNTYEQYF; CDR3 DNA: TGTGCCAGCGCCCTGGGCAACACCTACGAGCAGTACTTC
clone size: -; V gene: TRBV13; D gene: TRBD1; J gene: TRBJ1-4; CDR3 protein: CASSSRQGKLFF; CDR3 DNA: TGTGCCAGCAGCTCCCGACAGGGAAAACTGTTTTTT
clone size: -; V gene: TRBV4-1; D gene: TRBD1; J gene: TRBJ2-2; CDR3 protein: CASSSIQTGKNTGELFF; CDR3 DNA: TGCGCCAGCAGCTCAATTCAGACAGGGAAGAACACCGGGGAGCTGTTTTTT
clone size: -; V gene: TRBV9; D gene: -; J gene: TRBJ2-3; CDR3 protein: CASSVAGTRTDTQYF; CDR3 DNA: TGTGCCAGCAGCGTAGCCGGGACTCGCACAGATACGCAGTATTTT
clone size: -; V gene: TRBV19; D gene: -; J gene: TRBJ1-5; CDR3 protein: CASSIRTLRQPQHF; CDR3 DNA: TGTGCCAGTAGTATACGGACACTAAGGCAGCCCCAGCATTTT
clone size: -; V gene: TRBV19; D gene: TRBD1; J gene: TRBJ1-4; CDR3 protein: CASRYRGRSGTNEKLFF; CDR3 DNA: TGTGCCAGTAGGTACAGGGGGCGGTCAGGCACTAATGAAAAACTGTTTTTT
clone size: -; V gene: TRBV11-2; D gene: TRBD1; J gene: TRBJ2-2; CDR3 protein: CASSLLPGQGLTGELFF; CDR3 DNA: TGTGCCAGCAGCTTATTACCGGGACAGGGCCTTACCGGGGAGCTGTTTTTT
clone size: -; V gene: TRBV4-1; D gene: -; J gene: TRBJ1-4; CDR3 protein: CASSRTDTNEKLFF; CDR3 DNA: TGCGCCAGCAGCCGGACAGATACTAATGAAAAACTGTTTTTT
clone size: once; V gene: TRBV4-3; D gene: TRBD1; J gene: TRBJ2-7; CDR3 protein: CASSHSGTGEAYEQYF; CDR3 DNA: TGCGCCAGCAGCCACTCTGGGACAGGGGAAGCTTACGAGCAGTACTTC
clone size: -; V gene: TRBV27; D gene: TRBD2; J gene: TRBJ2-2; CDR3 protein: CASSLLGTSGGALTGELFF; CDR3 DNA: TGTGCCAGCAGTTTGCTGGGGACTAGCGGGGGGGCCCTCACCGGGGAGCTGTTTTTT
clone size: -; V gene: TRBV2; D gene: -; J gene: TRBJ1-1; CDR3 protein: CASSEQGTTYTEAFF; CDR3 DNA: TGTGCCAGCAGTGAACAGGGGACGACGTACACTGAAGCTTTCTTT
clone size: -; V gene: TRBV4-1; D gene: -; J gene: TRBJ2-4; CDR3 protein: CASSQEAGTPTPKNIQYF; CDR3 DNA: TGCGCCAGCAGCCAAGAGGCCGGGACTCCTACCCCGAAAAACATTCAGTACTTC
clone size: -; V gene: TRBV28; D gene: -; J gene: TRBJ2-3; CDR3 protein: CASTGEADTQYF; CDR3 DNA: TGTGCCAGCACGGGGGAGGCAGATACGCAGTATTTT
clone size: -; V gene: TRBV9; D gene: TRBD1; J gene: TRBJ1-6; CDR3 protein: CASSVNRGAGSPLHF; CDR3 DNA: TGTGCCAGCAGCGTAAACAGGGGGGCCGGATCACCCCTCCACTTT